Listed here are 28 T cell receptor beta chains from one sample, sequenced in a study of shared clonotypes between healthy human individuals. The repertoire was sequenced with immunoSEQ multiplex PCR; TCRdb's copy has only in-frame clones and lacks some. The data hold about 2.4 million clones, with roughly 93% observed a single time. The sample consisted of naive CD4+ T cells from PBMCs. As to subset: CD45RA+ positively selected. The receptor source for this set is a man aged 18 to 29 in good health. Some clones in this sample may be carry-over from other donors' samples.

The chain combines TRBV7-3 with TRBJ2-7; TRBD2 is a possible D gene (6 bases). This CDR3 has 14 amino acids. The germline V gene has CDR1 SGHTA and CDR2 FQGTGA. V lost 1 base to trimming and J lost 7 bases, with 14 bases between them. In DNA form, the CDR3 reads TGTGCCAGCAGCTTAAGGAGGGAAGGTGAGGAGCAGTACTTC. Its protein is CASSLRREGEEQYF.

Concerning this clone itself: In the same sample, other DNA sequences code for this CDR3. V usage is TRBV11-2 and J usage is TRBJ1-2, with D possibly matching TRBD1 (5 bases). The CDR3 is 12 residues long. Germline V gene lookup returns CDR1 SGHAT and CDR2 FQNNGV. Trimming stripped 4 bases from V and 8 bases from J, with 11 bases between. CDR3 region: CASSWGGEGYTF. In nucleotides, the CDR3 is TGTGCCAGCAGCTGGGGGGGAGAGGGCTACACCTTC.

This clone was observed once. The CDR3 DNA reads as TGTGCCAGCAGTCCTGGACAGGGTGGGGCAGAGACCCAGTACTTC. Its translation is CASSPGQGGAETQYF. The chain combines TRBV2 with TRBJ2-5, with 8 nucleotides matching TRBD1. Trimming took 5 bases from V and 4 from J; bases not matched to a gene: 9. The CDR3 totals 15 residues. Per germline, CDR1 SNHLY and CDR2 FYNNEI.

This chain links TRBV5-1 with TRBJ2-1, with D unclear. CDR1 is SGHRS, CDR2 YFSETQ, per germline. V was cut by 3 bases and J by 7 bases, with 11 bases left in between. The CDR3 runs to 13 residues. DNA for the CDR3: TGCGCCAGCAGCTCCGACCCTACAAATGAGCAGTTCTTC. Its protein product is CASSSDPTNEQFF.

The rearrangement uses TRBV6-1 and TRBJ2-2; TRBD1 aligns across 7 bases. V lost 5 bases to trimming and J lost 1 base; unmatched junction nucleotides: 1. In germline, CDR1 is MNHNS, CDR2 SASEGT. The CDR3 is 14 residues long. The CDR3 DNA is TGTGCCAGCAGTCGGACAGGGAACACCGGGGAGCTGTTTTTT. Translated, it gives CASSRTGNTGELFF.

V is TRBV5-1 and J is TRBJ2-5, with 7 bases fitting TRBD2. The J call may be mistaken, given a closer DNA end match to TRBJ2-7. In germline, CDR1 is SGHRS, CDR2 YFSETQ. CDR3 length: 15 amino acids. CDR3: CASSLDSSGLYEQYF. The CDR3 DNA reads as TGCGCCAGCAGCTTGGACTCTAGCGGTCTCTACGAGCAGTACTTC.

The chain carries TRBV18 and TRBJ2-4; 11 bases line up with TRBD1. The germline CDR1 and CDR2 sequences are KGHSH and LQKENI. Trimming at V came to 2 bases and at J to 12 bases, leaving 3 bases not matched to a gene. The CDR3 covers 13 residues. The chain's CDR3 is CASSPRDRGDQYF. The CDR3 nucleotides read TGTGCCAGCTCACCAAGGGACAGGGGGGATCAGTACTTC.

The V and J genes are TRBV10-1 and TRBJ2-1; D remains ambiguous. Trimming cost V 0 bases and J 15 bases, with 9 bases left between them. The CDR3 loop spans 11 amino acids. Germline CDR1 reads WNHNN; CDR2 reads SYGVQD (reference sequence). CDR3 in amino acids: CASSESTSLFF. Written as DNA, the CDR3 is TGCGCCAGCAGTGAGTCCACCTCGTTGTTCTTC.

V and J are TRBV6-1 and TRBJ1-5, with 7 bases that match TRBD1. Trimming cost V 6 bases and J 5 bases; bases outside gene matches: 7. This CDR3 comprises 14 residues. Germline CDR1 MNHNS, CDR2 SASEGT. In nucleotides, the CDR3 is TGTGCCAGCAGCGAGGGGGCCTATTATCAGCCCCAGCATTTT. Translating gives CASSEGAYYQPQHF.

This rearrangement joins TRBV6-5 to TRBJ2-7, with 9 nucleotides matching TRBD1. Germline trimming cut 6 bases from V and 7 bases from J; bases unmatched to any gene: 7. The V gene's germline CDR1 is MNHEY and CDR2 SVGAGI. This CDR3 comprises 13 residues. The CDR3 here is CASRGQGMSEQYF. In DNA form, the CDR3 reads TGTGCCAGCAGGGGACAGGGAATGAGTGAGCAGTACTTC.

V is TRBV6-1 and J is TRBJ2-3, with 8 nucleotides matching TRBD1. The CDR3 sequence is 15 residues long. The trim removed 4 bases at V and 2 bases at J, leaving 5 bases unmatched. Germline CDR1 MNHNS, CDR2 SASEGT. The CDR3 nucleotides read TGTGCCAGCAGTGGAGGACAGGGTTCCACAGATACGCAGTATTTT. Translating it yields CASSGGQGSTDTQYF.

In its sample, this clone was seen once. The V gene is TRBV11-3, the J gene TRBJ2-5; D ambiguous. Deletions cut 4 bases from V and 5 bases from J, with 11 bases between. This CDR3 spans 13 amino acids. Looked up from germline, CDR1 is SGHNT and CDR2 is YENEEA. In DNA form, the CDR3 reads TGTGCCAGCAGCTCCGGGCCGATTGAGACCCAGTACTTC. Its translation is CASSSGPIETQYF.

As for this clone: The same CDR3 can be traced to other DNA sequences in this sample. The V gene is TRBV7-3, the J gene TRBJ1-1, with 11 bases lining up with TRBD1. In germline, CDR1 is SGHTA, CDR2 FQGTGA. The CDR3 contains 15 residues. The ends lost 4 bases at V and 2 bases at J; junction bases unmatched: 3. CDR3 in amino acids: CASSSRTGGNTEAFF. CDR3 bases: TGTGCCAGCAGCTCTCGGACAGGGGGCAACACTGAAGCTTTCTTT.

V gene TRBV4-3 combines with J gene TRBJ1-2, with 11 bases that match TRBD1. Germline CDR1 is LGHNA and CDR2 is YSLEER. The CDR3 extends over 17 amino acids. The V and J ends lost 3 bases and 2 bases, in that order; junction bases with no gene match: 8. The chain's CDR3 is CASSQRAGTGGNYGYTF. The CDR3 region has the DNA TGCGCCAGCAGCCAGAGAGCCGGGACAGGGGGGAACTATGGCTACACCTTC.

J is TRBJ2-2 and V is TRBV5-4, with D possibly being TRBD1 (6 bases). V lost 0 bases to trimming and J lost 7 bases, with 13 bases between them. CDR1 is SGHNT and CDR2 is YYREEE in the germline V gene (reference sequence). The CDR3 covers 15 residues. The CDR3 bases are TGTGCCAGCAGCTTGGTTACCTCAGGGGACGGGGAGCTGTTTTTT. It is translated as CASSLVTSGDGELFF.

The V call is TRBV30, the J call TRBJ2-1, with 9 positions matching TRBD1. Per the germline V gene, CDR1 is GTSNPN and CDR2 is SVGIG (reference sequence). V dropped 3 bases and J dropped 9; count of bases not matched to a gene: 12. The CDR3 covers 15 residues. The CDR3 sequence: CAWRGQGRAVGEQFF. CDR3 DNA sequence: TGTGCCTGGAGGGGACAGGGAAGGGCGGTGGGTGAGCAGTTCTTC.

This clone was counted a single time. The chain is built from TRBV5-5 and TRBJ1-2; D ambiguous. V lost 0 bases and J lost 4, with 10 bases in between. This CDR3 has 14 amino acids. Germline assignment: CDR1 SGHKS and CDR2 YYEKEE (reference sequence). This CDR3 reads CASSLGQDLYGYTF. In nucleotides, the CDR3 is TGTGCCAGCAGCTTGGGTCAGGACCTCTATGGCTACACCTTC.

The chain joins TRBV10-2 to TRBJ2-7; possible D gene TRBD1, 5 bases. V lost 3 bases and J 2 bases, leaving 14 bases between the germline ends. Germline V gene sequence: CDR1 WSHSY, CDR2 SAAADI. The CDR3 runs to 15 residues. The DNA for the CDR3 is TGCGCCAGCAGTGAACTGCGGCAGGGCCCCTACGAGCAGTACTTC. Translating it yields CASSELRQGPYEQYF.

The chain joins TRBV28 to TRBJ2-7, with 7 bases lining up with TRBD2. This CDR3 comprises 16 residues. Germline V lookup: CDR1 MDHEN, CDR2 SYDVKM. The V gene end was trimmed by 4 bases and the J gene end by 2 bases; junction bases not matched to a gene: 11. The CDR3 protein is CASSSPRDYRAYEQYF. The CDR3 nucleotides are TGTGCCAGCAGTTCCCCCCGGGACTATCGGGCCTACGAGCAGTACTTC.

The chain links TRBV19 to TRBJ1-1; 9 bases are shared with TRBD1. Germline V CDR1 and CDR2: LNHDA, SQIVND (reference sequence). Trimming cost V 5 bases and J 5 bases; bases outside gene matches: 9. The CDR3 totals 15 residues. The CDR3 bases are TGTGCCAGTAGTGCTTCCGGGACAGGGAAGACTGAAGCTTTCTTT. Amino acids: CASSASGTGKTEAFF.

This clone was observed a few times. The chain recombines TRBV18 with TRBJ1-1; no definite D call. Germline lookup yields CDR1 KGHSH and CDR2 LQKENI. Trimming stripped 0 bases from V and 3 bases from J, with 11 bases between. The CDR3 runs 15 residues. CDR3 sequence: CASSPPGVQDTEAFF. The CDR3 region has the DNA TGTGCCAGCTCACCACCCGGGGTGCAGGACACTGAAGCTTTCTTT. The full variable domain, with the rest looked up from reference TRBV18 and TRBJ1-1, is NAGVMQNPRHLVRRRGQEARLRCSPMKGHSHVYWYRQLPEEGLKFMVYLQKENIIDESGMPKERFSAEFPKEGPSILRIQQVVRGDSAAYFCASSPPGVQDTEAFFGQGTRLTVV.

This chain's CDR3 is CASSSDRPVEQYF. In DNA, the CDR3 is TGCGCCAGCAGCTCGGACAGGCCAGTGGAGCAGTACTTC. The chain uses TRBV5-1 and TRBJ2-7; 7 nucleotides line up with TRBD1. After removal of 3 bases from V and 7 bases from J, the junction contained 7 bases not matched to a gene. The germline V gene encodes CDR1 SGHRS and CDR2 YFSETQ. The CDR3 runs 13 residues.

The chain employs TRBV2 and TRBJ2-3; D might be TRBD2 (6 bases). In germline, CDR1 is SNHLY, CDR2 FYNNEI. Trimming took 0 bases from V and 1 from J, leaving 14 bases between them. The CDR3 covers 17 residues. The CDR3 loop reads CASSEALYGSGTDTQYF. CDR3 nucleotides: TGTGCCAGCAGTGAAGCCCTTTACGGGAGTGGCACAGATACGCAGTATTTT. The variable domain in full, with the rest retrieved from reference TRBV2 and TRBJ2-3, is EPEVTQTPSHQVTQMGQEVILRCVPISNHLYFYWYRQILGQKVEFLVSFYNNEISEKSEIFDDQFSVERPDGSNFTLKIRSTKLEDSAMYFCASSEALYGSGTDTQYFGPGTRLTVL.

V gene TRBV18 combines with J gene TRBJ2-6; D is unclear. The CDR3 covers 18 residues. Deletions cut 3 bases from V and 2 bases from J, with 17 bases between. Germline lookup yields CDR1 KGHSH and CDR2 LQKENI. CDR3 DNA: TGTGCCAGCTCACCGCTGACAAGTTCTGAGGCTGGGGCCAACGTCCTGACTTTC. Amino acids: CASSPLTSSEAGANVLTF.

The rearrangement uses TRBV5-4 and TRBJ1-2; D is possibly TRBD1 (5 bases). The CDR3 totals 14 residues. Trimming shortened V by 5 bases and J by 6 bases, and 17 bases separated the two germline ends. Germline V gene lookup returns CDR1 SGHNT and CDR2 YYREEE (reference sequence). The CDR3 reads CASSTREFIHGYTF. The CDR3 region has the DNA TGTGCCAGCAGTACCAGGGAATTCATCCATGGCTACACCTTC. Using reference TRBV5-4 and TRBJ1-2 for the parts outside the CDR3, the full variable domain is ETGVTQSPTHLIKTRGQQVTLRCSSQSGHNTVSWYQQALGQGPQFIFQYYREEENGRGNFPPRFSGLQFPNYSSELNVNALELDDSALYLCASSTREFIHGYTFGSGTRLTVV.

On this clone: Other DNA sequences of this sample code for an identical CDR3. The V gene is TRBV2, the J gene TRBJ2-1, with D uncertain. The CDR3 has 11 residues. The germline V and J ends were trimmed by 8 bases and 7 bases, with 9 bases remaining between them. Germline V lookup: CDR1 SNHLY, CDR2 FYNNEI. The CDR3 is CASSSSNEQFF. CDR3 DNA: TGTGCCAGCTCCTCCTCTAATGAGCAGTTCTTC.

The chain carries TRBV6-5 and TRBJ1-4, with 7 nucleotides matching TRBD1. This CDR3 region has 14 residues. Germline loops: CDR1 MNHEY, CDR2 SVGAGI. Losses at the gene ends were 4 bases for V and 8 bases for J; bases not matched to a gene: 7. Here the CDR3 reads CASSSDSRGEKLFF. Here the CDR3 DNA reads TGTGCCAGCAGTTCCGACAGCAGGGGGGAAAAACTGTTTTTT.

V gene TRBV7-3 combines with J gene TRBJ2-7; tentatively, D is TRBD2 (6 bases). Germline V lookup: CDR1 SGHTA, CDR2 FQGTGA. The CDR3 spans 13 residues. V lost 3 bases to trimming and J lost 6 bases, with 12 bases between them. CDR3 residues: CASSFGLAREQYF. Written as DNA, the CDR3 is TGTGCCAGCAGCTTCGGGCTAGCGCGCGAGCAGTACTTC.